This TCR beta chain was obtained from a study of blood T cell repertoires in COVID-19. Study overall: The United States, Italy and Spain were the sources of the acute and convalescent COVID-19 samples. In each case, the material was cDNA or gDNA derived from T cells, B-cell-depleted T cells, or PBMCs.

CDR3 size: 13 residues. Germline V gene sequence: CDR1 SSHAT, CDR2 FNYEAQ (reference sequence). In regard to this clone: The junction and the germline gene differ at one end; a read error may be behind it.

Per the original methods: Amplification from reference gene primers served as the basis for estimated nucleated cell counts. The data were produced by immunoSEQ multiplex PCR, yet TCRdb's version contains in-frame clones alone and is incomplete. Clonal size and the V and J genes are those of that table, whereas D and trimming came from the DNA. The sample comprises roughly 41,000 clones, about four fifths of which are singletons, and around 45% rests with the top ten. V is TRBV7-7 and J is TRBJ2-5, with D unresolved. Sequencing input: peripheral blood. The TCR comes from a woman of 80 years or more with acute or convalescent COVID-19. The CDR3 sequence is CASSFLAQETQYF. The CDR3 nucleotides read TGTGCTAGCAGCTTCTTGGCCCAGGAGACCCAGTACTTC.